The 21 T cell receptor beta chains below come from one sample, sequenced in a study of blood T cell repertoires in COVID-19. Measured with immunoSEQ multiplex PCR; TCRdb has only the in-frame clones, and not every one. The repertoire consists of 100,000 or so clones, with roughly 80% occurring once and the leading ten covering 20% to 25%. Specimen: peripheral blood. All receptors derive from a man between 70 and 80 years old with active or convalescent COVID-19.

The chain has TRBV5-1 and TRBJ1-1; TRBD1 aligns across 7 bases. Germline-derived CDR1 and CDR2 are SGHRS and YFSETQ. The CDR3 has 16 amino acids. Trimming cost V 2 bases and J 2 bases; bases outside gene matches: 9. In nucleotides, the CDR3 is TGCGCCAGCAGCTTAAAGCAGGGGGGAGGAAACACTGAAGCTTTCTTT. Its translation: CASSLKQGGGNTEAFF.

This chain joins TRBV5-5 and TRBJ2-7, with D tentatively TRBD1 (6 bases). V was cut by 4 bases and J by 1 base, with 12 bases left in between. Per germline, CDR1 SGHKS and CDR2 YYEKEE (reference sequence). CDR3 length equals 14 residues. The CDR3 bases are TGTGCCAGCAGCACCTTGGACAGTTCCTACGAGCAGTACTTC. Its protein is CASSTLDSSYEQYF.

The rearrangement links TRBV5-1 to TRBJ2-2; possible D gene TRBD2, 7 bases. Germline CDR1 is SGHRS and CDR2 is YFSETQ. The CDR3 is made up of 13 amino acids. Trimming left V 3 bases short and J 8 bases short, with 11 bases between. The CDR3 nucleotides read TGCGCCAGCAGCTCCGGGGGGCAAGGGGAGCTGTTTTTT. It encodes CASSSGGQGELFF.

This clone showed up just once. This rearrangement joins TRBV5-8 to TRBJ2-3; 7 bases are a match to TRBD2. V was clipped by 0 bases and J by 4 bases; unmatched bases: 2. This CDR3 comprises 14 residues. Germline assignment: CDR1 SGHTS and CDR2 YDEGEE. CDR3 protein: CASSLGLAADTQYF. Written as DNA, the CDR3 is TGTGCCAGCAGCTTGGGTCTAGCGGCAGATACGCAGTATTTT.

This chain joins TRBV24-1 and TRBJ1-1; maybe TRBD1 (6 bases). This CDR3 has 13 amino acids. V shed 1 base and J shed 8 bases, with 10 bases lying between them. Germline loops: CDR1 KGHDR, CDR2 SFDVKD. In DNA form, the CDR3 reads TGTGCCACCAGTGATTTAGTCAGGGGAGAAGCTTTCTTT. It translates to CATSDLVRGEAFF.

This clone was recorded once. This chain joins TRBV5-4 and TRBJ1-2; D unresolved. Germline V gene data show CDR1 as SGHNT and CDR2 as YYREEE (reference sequence). Trimming pared 0 bases from V and 8 bases from J, leaving 14 bases between. The CDR3 is made up of 14 amino acids. The CDR3 reads CASSLASRWEGYTF. CDR3 bases: TGTGCCAGCAGCTTGGCTAGCAGATGGGAGGGCTACACCTTC.

The chain employs TRBV7-3 and TRBJ2-3; maybe TRBD2 (5 bases). In germline, CDR1 is SGHTA, CDR2 FQGTGA. The CDR3 spans 15 residues. V lost 3 bases, J lost 4 bases, and 14 bases lay in between. The chain's CDR3 is CASSLGSGIPDTQYF. As DNA, the CDR3 is TGTGCCAGCAGCTTGGGGAGTGGCATACCAGATACGCAGTATTTT.

The chain employs TRBV28 and TRBJ2-2; a possible D gene is TRBD1 (7 bases). Germline CDR1 MDHEN, CDR2 SYDVKM. This CDR3 spans 14 amino acids. Trimming took off 6 bases at V and 10 bases at J, with 18 bases between the two ends. CDR3: CASSNPAEGAELFF. DNA of the CDR3: TGTGCCAGCAGCAACCCAGCGGAGGGGGCGGAGCTGTTTTTT.

The V gene is TRBV24-1, the J gene TRBJ2-5; the match to TRBD1 covers 7 bases. V was pared by 4 bases and J by 5 bases, with 12 bases of the junction left unmatched. CDR1 and CDR2 (germline): KGHDR, SFDVKD. The CDR3 is made up of 16 amino acids. For the CDR3, the DNA is TGTGCCACCAGTGACTCTAAAGGGGGCCGGGTGGAGACCCAGTACTTC. Its protein is CATSDSKGGRVETQYF.

The rearrangement links TRBV3-1 (or the pseudogene TRBV3-2) to TRBJ2-7, with 8 bases aligning to TRBD1. CDR1 is LGHDT and CDR2 is YNNKEL in the germline V gene (reference sequence). The length of the CDR3 is 13 residues. After removal of 2 bases from V and 5 bases from J, the junction contained 2 bases not matched to a gene. The CDR3 DNA is TGTGCCAGCAGCCAACCAGGGGGCGACGAGCAGTACTTC. Its protein product is CASSQPGGDEQYF.

The chain uses TRBV29-1 and TRBJ1-1; the match to TRBD1 covers 8 bases. V lost 7 bases to trimming and J lost 1 base; unmatched junction nucleotides: 2. The CDR3 has 12 residues. Per germline, CDR1 SQVTM and CDR2 ANQGSEA. Here the CDR3 DNA reads TGCAGCGCCGGGACAGGGAACACTGAAGCTTTCTTT. Translation: CSAGTGNTEAFF.

The chain couples TRBV6-2 or TRBV6-3 to TRBJ2-5; D possibly corresponds to TRBD1 (5 bases). V lost 2 bases, J lost 1 base, and 11 bases lay in between. CDR1 is MNHEY and CDR2 is SVGEGT in the germline V gene. The CDR3 is 15 amino acids. In nucleotides, the CDR3 is TGTGCCAGCAGTTACGATCAGGGCATCCAAGAGACCCAGTACTTC. It yields the protein CASSYDQGIQETQYF.

This chain joins TRBV27 and TRBJ2-2, with TRBD1 identical over 9 bases. CDR1 and CDR2 (germline): MNHEY, SMNVEV (reference sequence). This CDR3 is built from 14 residues. Trimming took 5 bases from V and 7 from J; bases not matched to a gene: 5. In DNA, the CDR3 is TGTGCCAGCAGTCATCGACAGGGGGTCGGGGAGCTGTTTTTT. Amino acids: CASSHRQGVGELFF.

This sequence joins TRBV28 and TRBJ2-5, with D maybe TRBD1 (6 bases). Trimming removed 3 bases from V and 5 bases from J, with 7 bases in between. CDR1 is MDHEN, CDR2 SYDVKM, per germline. The CDR3 runs to 12 residues. CDR3 region: CASSFQGETQYF. The CDR3, as DNA: TGTGCCAGCAGTTTTCAGGGGGAGACCCAGTACTTC.

The rearrangement uses TRBV6-5 and TRBJ1-2, with D maybe TRBD1 (6 bases). Germline V gene sequence: CDR1 MNHEY, CDR2 SVGAGI. V shed 8 bases and J shed 0 bases, with 16 bases lying between them. The CDR3 runs 15 residues. The CDR3 sequence is CASRPGAGSNYGYTF. The CDR3, as DNA: TGTGCCAGCCGTCCAGGGGCAGGCTCTAACTATGGCTACACCTTC.

This chain joins TRBV6-5 and TRBJ2-5; 10 nucleotides align to TRBD1. The germline CDR1 and CDR2 sequences are MNHEY and SVGAGI. The CDR3 spans 13 residues. With 7 bases clipped from V and 7 bases from J, the junction kept 6 bases outside the gene matches. The CDR3 bases are TGTGCCAGCATGGGACAGGGGAGGGGGACCCAGTACTTC. Protein sequence: CASMGQGRGTQYF.

The V and J genes are TRBV24-1 and TRBJ2-4; TRBD2 might be the D (6 bases). Trimming took 4 bases from V and 7 from J, leaving 10 bases between them. This CDR3 has 13 residues. Germline V gene sequence: CDR1 KGHDR, CDR2 SFDVKD. In DNA, the CDR3 is TGTGCCACCAGTGAGCAGGGAGGCAACATTCAGTACTTC. This gives the protein CATSEQGGNIQYF.

V gene TRBV12-5 combines with J gene TRBJ2-3; D might be TRBD2 (6 bases). In germline, CDR1 is LGHNT, CDR2 FRNRAP. The CDR3 consists of 16 residues. V was shortened by 6 bases and J by 2 bases, with 18 bases between the two germline ends. The CDR3 reads CASGPPRRGPTDTQYF. In nucleotides, the CDR3 is TGTGCTAGTGGCCCTCCCAGGCGGGGACCCACAGATACGCAGTATTTT.

J is TRBJ2-7 and V is TRBV2; TRBD2 agrees at 8 bases. Trimming cost V 6 bases and J 7 bases; bases outside gene matches: 8. Germline V gene lookup returns CDR1 SNHLY and CDR2 FYNNEI. This CDR3 has 13 amino acids. For the CDR3, the DNA is TGTGCCAGCAGATGGAGCGGGGGAGGGGAGCAGTACTTC. It yields the protein CASRWSGGGEQYF.

The J gene is TRBJ1-2, the V gene TRBV5-5, with D tentatively TRBD1 (5 bases). V was cut by 0 bases and J by 8 bases, with 20 bases left in between. Germline loops: CDR1 SGHKS, CDR2 YYEKEE (reference sequence). The CDR3 consists of 16 residues. CDR3 nucleotide sequence: TGTGCCAGCAGCTTGGGCCCCCAAGGGGAGGGAAGCGGCTACACCTTC. This gives the protein CASSLGPQGEGSGYTF.

The chain couples TRBV29-1 to TRBJ2-7, with D possibly being TRBD1 (6 bases). V was trimmed by 4 bases and J by 0 bases, leaving 10 bases between them. CDR1 is SQVTM and CDR2 is ANQGSEA in the germline V gene. The CDR3 is made up of 13 amino acids. In DNA form, the CDR3 reads TGCAGCGTTGCCCAGGGGAGCTCCTACGAGCAGTACTTC. It specifies CSVAQGSSYEQYF.